The 21 T cell receptor beta chains presented below share a single source sample, sequenced in a study of blood T cell repertoires in COVID-19. Sequenced by immunoSEQ multiplex PCR; TCRdb stores in-frame clones only, minus some. The sample consists of 70,000 to 80,000 clones, around 91% of them appearing once. Specimen: peripheral blood. The receptor source for this set is a human donor in a cohort sampled during active COVID-19.

V and J are TRBV5-1 and TRBJ1-6; TRBD1 matches at 8 bases. CDR3 size: 15 residues. V shed 0 bases and J 5 bases; nucleotides not matched to a gene: 1. CDR1 is SGHRS and CDR2 is YFSETQ in the germline V gene. CDR3: CASSLAGQDNSPLHF. The CDR3 nucleotides read TGCGCCAGCAGCTTGGCGGGACAGGATAATTCACCCCTCCACTTT.

The V gene is TRBV7-9, the J gene TRBJ1-2, with 7 positions matching TRBD1. CDR3 length: 17 residues. The germline gives CDR1 SEHNR, CDR2 FQNEAQ (reference sequence). V was pared by 4 bases and J by 4 bases, with 15 bases of the junction left unmatched. The CDR3 nucleotides are TGTGCCAGCAGCTACCGGGACAGACTGCCCCATGTCTATGGCTACACCTTC. Protein: CASSYRDRLPHVYGYTF.

V usage is TRBV12-3 or TRBV12-4 and J usage is TRBJ1-1; D remains unclear. The V end lost 4 bases, the J end lost 0 bases, and 6 bases lay between the germline ends. This CDR3 is built from 13 residues. The CDR3 is CASSSQVNTEAFF. The DNA of the CDR3 is TGTGCCAGCAGTTCACAAGTGAACACTGAAGCTTTCTTT.

The chain joins TRBV4-2 to TRBJ2-3; possible D gene TRBD1, 6 bases. Germline V gene data show CDR1 as LGHNA and CDR2 as YNFKEQ. This CDR3 has 17 residues. Trimming left V 0 bases short and J 1 base short, with 14 bases between. The CDR3 is CASSQDRRGGRTDTQYF. DNA for the CDR3: TGTGCCAGCAGCCAAGATCGTCGTGGGGGCCGCACAGATACGCAGTATTTT.

This chain connects TRBV30 to TRBJ2-3, with D perhaps matching TRBD1 (6 bases). Germline lookup yields CDR1 GTSNPN and CDR2 SVGIG (reference sequence). Trimming took 2 bases from V and 1 from J, leaving 19 bases between them. This CDR3 comprises 17 residues. The chain's CDR3 is CAWSRNRDNSGTDTQYF. The DNA of the CDR3 is TGTGCCTGGAGTCGTAATAGGGACAATTCGGGCACAGATACGCAGTATTTT. The full variable domain, with the rest looked up from reference TRBV30 and TRBJ2-3, is SQTIHQWPATLVQPVGSPLSLECTVEGTSNPNLYWYRQAAGRGLQLLFYSVGIGQISSEVPQNLSASRPQDRQFILSSKKLLLSDSGFYLCAWSRNRDNSGTDTQYFGPGTRLTVL.

Details on this clone: The same CDR3 arises from other DNA sequences in this sample as well. In DNA form, the CDR3 reads TGTGCCAGCAGTCTACAGGGCTATGGCTACACCTTC. Translation: CASSLQGYGYTF. The chain carries TRBV12-3 or TRBV12-4 and TRBJ1-2; a possible D gene is TRBD1 (6 bases). The CDR3 length is 12 residues. Trimming cost V 5 bases and J 4 bases, with 8 bases left between them.

J is TRBJ2-3 and V is TRBV3-1 (or the pseudogene TRBV3-2); D remains unclear. Germline loops: CDR1 LGHDT, CDR2 YNNKEL (reference sequence). V was pared by 4 bases and J by 0 bases, with 11 bases between. The CDR3 totals 15 residues. The CDR3 loop reads CASSLSTKSTDTQYF. CDR3 sequence (DNA): TGTGCCAGCAGCCTCTCTACTAAAAGCACAGATACGCAGTATTTT.

This clone appeared once. J is TRBJ2-1 and V is TRBV10-3, with D tentatively TRBD2 (5 bases). The V and J ends lost 2 bases and 9 bases respectively, with 8 bases between them. The CDR3 totals 12 residues. CDR1 is ENHRY, CDR2 SYGVKD, per germline. Written as DNA, the CDR3 is TGTGCCATCAGTGAGCCGGGGAGTGAGCAGTTCTTC. It translates to CAISEPGSEQFF.

This sequence joins TRBV7-2 and TRBJ1-5, with TRBD1 identical over 8 bases. CDR3 length equals 14 residues. In germline, CDR1 is SGHTA, CDR2 FQGNSA. With V trimmed by 6 bases and J by 7 bases, 8 bases remained unmatched. The CDR3 DNA follows: TGTGCCAGCAGTTCGACAGGGGAGCGGCAGCCCCAGCATTTT. Translated: CASSSTGERQPQHF.

V usage is TRBV6-5 and J usage is TRBJ1-1, with 9 positions matching TRBD1. After removal of 6 bases from V and 5 bases from J, the junction contained 10 bases not matched to a gene. CDR1 and CDR2 (germline): MNHEY, SVGAGI. The CDR3 extends over 15 amino acids. The CDR3 sequence: CASSRQGEIKTEAFF. CDR3 in DNA: TGTGCCAGCAGCAGACAGGGGGAGATTAAGACTGAAGCTTTCTTT.

This clone was detected a few times. V usage is TRBV6-4 and J usage is TRBJ2-1; 10 bases map to TRBD2. The CDR3 is made up of 15 amino acids. V gave up 6 bases and J gave up 3 bases; unmatched junction bases: 5. The germline CDR1 and CDR2 sequences are MRHNA and SNTAGT. This chain's CDR3 is CASSLGTSDYNEQFF. DNA for the CDR3: TGTGCCAGCAGCCTCGGGACTAGCGACTACAATGAGCAGTTCTTC.

This clone was seen a handful of times. The chain joins TRBV3-1 (or the pseudogene TRBV3-2) to TRBJ2-3; tentatively, D is TRBD1 (6 bases). The length of the CDR3 is 14 residues. From germline, CDR1 is LGHDT and CDR2 YNNKEL (reference sequence). V dropped 2 bases and J dropped 4 bases, with 10 bases sitting between them. CDR3 sequence reads: CASSQQGIPDTQYF. The CDR3 bases are TGTGCCAGCAGCCAACAGGGGATCCCAGATACGCAGTATTTT.

The chain joins TRBV4-2 to TRBJ2-1; the D is unclear. The ends were cut back, 1 base at V and 9 bases at J, with 10 bases in the middle. The germline gives CDR1 LGHNA, CDR2 YNFKEQ. The CDR3 runs to 13 residues. CDR3 DNA sequence: TGTGCCAGCAGCCAAGGGCCAGGCAGTGAGCAGTTCTTC. It is translated as CASSQGPGSEQFF.

The chain uses TRBV11-2 and TRBJ2-1; D possibly corresponds to TRBD1 (6 bases). The germline gives CDR1 SGHAT, CDR2 FQNNGV. Trimming stripped 8 bases from V and 1 base from J, with 15 bases between. CDR3 length: 15 amino acids. CDR3 sequence: CASRSLQGSYNEQFF. As DNA, the CDR3 is TGTGCCAGCCGATCCCTACAGGGATCCTACAATGAGCAGTTCTTC. Looking up the rest from reference TRBV11-2 and TRBJ2-1 gives the full variable domain: EAGVAQSPRYKIIEKRQSVAFWCNPISGHATLYWYQQILGQGPKLLIQFQNNGVVDDSQLPKDRFSAERLKGVDSTLKIQPAKLEDSAVYLCASRSLQGSYNEQFFGPGTRLTVL.

This rearrangement joins TRBV2 to TRBJ2-3, with TRBD1 identical over 8 bases. The ends lost 10 bases at V and 2 bases at J; junction bases unmatched: 5. Germline V gene data show CDR1 as SNHLY and CDR2 as FYNNEI. CDR3 size: 13 residues. CDR3 DNA: TGTGCCAACCCGGGACAGGACACAGATACGCAGTATTTT. It specifies CANPGQDTDTQYF.

V gene TRBV7-3 combines with J gene TRBJ1-6; possible D gene TRBD1, 5 bases. Deletions cut 2 bases from V and 8 bases from J, with 10 bases between. This CDR3 contains 14 residues. Germline CDR1 and CDR2: SGHTA and FQGTGA. The CDR3 loop is CASSLLGGDSPLHF. The DNA of the CDR3 is TGTGCCAGCAGCTTATTGGGGGGGGATTCACCCCTCCACTTT. Full variable domain (rest looked up from reference TRBV7-3 and TRBJ1-6): GAGVSQTPSNKVTEKGKYVELRCDPISGHTALYWYRQSLGQGPEFLIYFQGTGAADDSGLPNDRFFAVRPEGSVSTLKIQRTERGDSAVYLCASSLLGGDSPLHFGNGTRLTVT.

The J gene is TRBJ2-2, the V gene TRBV6-5; 9 positions match TRBD1. The length of the CDR3 is 15 residues. With V trimmed by 6 bases and J by 7 bases, 9 bases remained unmatched. Per germline, CDR1 MNHEY and CDR2 SVGAGI. CDR3 sequence (DNA): TGTGCCAGCAGGAAGACAGGGGGGGGCGGCGGGGAGCTGTTTTTT. Its protein product is CASRKTGGGGGELFF.

This clone was detected only a few times. The chain couples TRBV19 to TRBJ1-5, with D perhaps TRBD1 (5 bases). Trimming left V 3 bases short and J 7 bases short, with 10 bases between. The CDR3 has 13 residues. Germline CDR1 LNHDA, CDR2 SQIVND (reference sequence). CDR3 DNA: TGTGCCAGTAGTATGGGGCTTCAACAGCCCCAGCATTTT. Translation: CASSMGLQQPQHF.

The chain employs TRBV18 and TRBJ1-6; weak D call: TRBD1 (6 bases). Between the trimmed V and J ends, which lost 3 bases and 6 bases, there was a span of 15 bases. From germline, CDR1 is KGHSH and CDR2 LQKENI. This CDR3 comprises 16 residues. For the CDR3, the DNA is TGTGCCAGCTCACCCAGGACAGTAGGGTCTAATTCACCCCTCCACTTT. Translated, it gives CASSPRTVGSNSPLHF.

The chain joins TRBV7-2 to TRBJ2-7; 9 nucleotides match TRBD1. The V and J ends lost 5 bases and 2 bases, in that order; junction bases with no gene match: 7. The CDR3 loop spans 15 amino acids. CDR1 is SGHTA and CDR2 is FQGNSA in the germline V gene. This CDR3 reads CASSNPGTGTYEQYF. The CDR3 DNA is TGTGCCAGCAGCAACCCCGGGACAGGGACCTACGAGCAGTACTTC.

As for this clone: An end of the junction differs from the germline gene, which may be a read error. This chain links TRBV7-9 with TRBJ1-6, with D hard to call. Germline V lookup: CDR1 SEHNR, CDR2 FQNEAQ (reference sequence). The length of the CDR3 is 15 residues. The DNA of the CDR3 is TGTGCCAGCAGCCTAGCCGCCGGACTTAATTCACCCCTCCACTTT. This sequence encodes CASSLAAGLNSPLHF.